These 9 T cell receptor beta chains originate from one sample sequenced in a study of blood T cell repertoires in COVID-19. Sequencing used immunoSEQ multiplex PCR; TCRdb keeps in-frame clones, though not all of them. This table has approximately 270,000 clones, over 75% appearing once. What was sequenced was PBMCs or T cells enriched from blood (not recorded which). All receptors come from a woman in her 50s who had recovered from COVID-19.

The V call is TRBV6-1, the J call TRBJ1-4, with D unclear. V was clipped by 0 bases and J by 10 bases, with 15 bases between them. The germline V gene encodes CDR1 MNHNS and CDR2 SASEGT. The CDR3 is made up of 15 amino acids. The CDR3 coding sequence is TGTGCCAGCAGTGAAGCGAGTAGAGGGAAAGGAAAACTGTTTTTT. Amino acid sequence: CASSEASRGKGKLFF.

J is TRBJ1-3 and V is TRBV5-4; TRBD1 might be the D (5 bases). V was pared by 8 bases and J by 0 bases, with 15 bases between. Per germline, CDR1 SGHNT and CDR2 YYREEE (reference sequence). This CDR3 is built from 15 residues. In DNA form, the CDR3 reads TGTGCCAGTAGCGGCGGGGCGTTCTCTGGAAACACCATATATTTT. It yields the protein CASSGGAFSGNTIYF. Filled out from reference TRBV5-4 and TRBJ1-3, the complete variable domain reads ETGVTQSPTHLIKTRGQQVTLRCSSQSGHNTVSWYQQALGQGPQFIFQYYREEENGRGNFPPRFSGLQFPNYSSELNVNALELDDSALYLCASSGGAFSGNTIYFGEGSWLTVV.

The genes are TRBV7-9 and TRBJ2-1, with 10 nucleotides matching TRBD2. CDR3 length equals 16 residues. Germline CDR1 and CDR2: SEHNR and FQNEAQ (reference sequence). V was clipped by 5 bases and J by 10 bases; unmatched bases: 14. The CDR3 reads CASSTLRLAGVGEQFF. CDR3 in DNA: TGTGCCAGCAGCACCCTGAGGCTAGCGGGAGTGGGCGAGCAGTTCTTC.

This chain uses TRBV5-1 with TRBJ1-3, with 7 nucleotides matching TRBD1. The ends lost 0 bases at V and 0 bases at J; junction bases unmatched: 3. The CDR3 runs 16 residues. Germline V gene data show CDR1 as SGHRS and CDR2 as YFSETQ. The DNA for the CDR3 is TGCGCCAGCAGCTTGGGGGGACAGCTCTCTGGAAACACCATATATTTT. Translated, it gives CASSLGGQLSGNTIYF. Complete variable domain (other parts from reference TRBV5-1 and TRBJ1-3): KAGVTQTPRYLIKTRGQQVTLSCSPISGHRSVSWYQQTPGQGLQFLFEYFSETQRNKGNFPGRFSGRQFSNSRSEMNVSTLELGDSALYLCASSLGGQLSGNTIYFGEGSWLTVV.

The chain is built from TRBV4-2 and TRBJ2-3; TRBD1 aligns across 11 bases. CDR3 length equals 16 residues. Per germline, CDR1 LGHNA and CDR2 YNFKEQ. V lost 4 bases, J lost 3 bases, and 6 bases stayed unmatched. For the CDR3, the DNA is TGTGCCAGCAGCCCACTCGGGACAGGGGGAACAGATACGCAGTATTTT. Its protein product is CASSPLGTGGTDTQYF.

The sample holds one count of this clone. This chain joins TRBV5-1 and TRBJ1-5; TRBD1 agrees at 7 bases. The CDR3 has 16 residues. V was clipped by 4 bases and J by 4 bases; unmatched bases: 11. CDR1 and CDR2 from the germline V gene are SGHRS and YFSETQ. The CDR3, as DNA: TGCGCCAGCAGCCCAGGGGGGTCGCAGGGGAATCAGCCCCAGCATTTT. Translation: CASSPGGSQGNQPQHF. Drawing the rest from reference TRBV5-1 and TRBJ1-5, the complete variable domain is KAGVTQTPRYLIKTRGQQVTLSCSPISGHRSVSWYQQTPGQGLQFLFEYFSETQRNKGNFPGRFSGRQFSNSRSEMNVSTLELGDSALYLCASSPGGSQGNQPQHFGDGTRLSIL.

In its sample, this clone was seen a few times. V gene TRBV18 combines with J gene TRBJ1-1; D may be TRBD1 (5 bases). Trimming shortened V by 5 bases and J by 5 bases, and 15 bases separated the two germline ends. This CDR3 comprises 14 residues. Looked up from germline, CDR1 is KGHSH and CDR2 is LQKENI. The CDR3 DNA sequence: TGTGCCAGCTCATCAGGGACTTTCCGGACTGAAGCTTTCTTT. Translated, it gives CASSSGTFRTEAFF.

The CDR3 loop is CASRGTGRIYGYTF. The CDR3 DNA is TGTGCCAGCAGGGGGACAGGGAGGATCTATGGCTACACCTTC. The chain uses TRBV27 and TRBJ1-2; TRBD1 aligns across 9 bases. The V and J ends lost 6 bases and 4 bases, in that order; junction bases with no gene match: 6. Looked up from germline, CDR1 is MNHEY and CDR2 is SMNVEV (reference sequence). The CDR3 length is 14 residues.

This sequence joins TRBV6-1 and TRBJ2-3, with 7 bases matching TRBD1. CDR1 is MNHNS, CDR2 SASEGT, per germline. This CDR3 has 17 residues. The ends lost 3 bases at V and 3 bases at J; junction bases unmatched: 12. CDR3 loop: CASSDRPPGQTTDTQYF. The CDR3 nucleotides read TGTGCCAGCAGTGACCGACCTCCGGGACAGACTACAGATACGCAGTATTTT.